There are a few counts of the clone carrying this TCR beta chain. A J-beta primer mix and a sample-barcoded 5' primer were used in a second PCR of about 7 to 12 cycles. TCRdb passed the 5' RACE reads through MiXCR, listing each CDR3 protein once. This table holds approximately 790,000 distinct CDR3 sequences, around 62% found once. Drawn from each donor were around 10 milliliters of peripheral blood. Per sample, extraction of total RNA gave at least 5.5 micrograms in every case. The CDR3 contains 16 residues. With 4 bases removed from V and 2 bases from J, the gap between germline ends came to 18 bases. Germline lookup yields CDR1 KGHSH and CDR2 LQKENI. The sample comes from a study of blood T cells in healthy people across ages.

The receptor's source is a young man in good health. Specimen: blood. The chain joins TRBV18 to TRBJ2-7; a possible D gene is TRBD1 (6 bases). The CDR3 loop reads CASSLGTPTNPYEQYF. CDR3 nucleotide sequence: TGTGCCAGCTCACTCGGGACACCCACTAACCCCTACGAGCAGTACTTC.